Here is one T cell receptor beta chain with its context. Its antigen is not known. The source of the sample is a study of OX40 agonist ivuxolimab in advanced cancers. Study results and limitations: By week 6 at 0.1 to 3.0 mg/kg, blood CD4+ and CD8+ T cells had expanded clonally. CD4+ T cells averaged fewer expanded clones than CD8+ T cells.

This CDR3 is 14 amino acids long. Trimming cost V 4 bases and J 5 bases, with 14 bases left between them. Germline V gives CDR1 LGHNA, CDR2 YSLEER. The assay was immunoSEQ multiplex PCR, and TCRdb's table has in-frame clones only and misses some. The sample holds 55,000 to 75,000 clones, 91% seen once. Sequenced here: CD4+ or CD8+ T cells sorted from blood, sampled in a trial of the OX40 agonist ivuxolimab. The rearrangement joins TRBV4-3 to TRBJ2-5; D gene ambiguous. This sequence originates from an adult with an advanced solid tumor such as melanoma, head and neck, liver or kidney cancer. The CDR3 sequence: CASSLDIRRETQYF. CDR3 coding DNA: TGCGCCAGCAGCCTAGACATAAGGCGGGAGACCCAGTACTTC.